The 6 T cell receptor beta chains presented below share a single source sample, sequenced in a study of T cells in Graves' hyperthyroidism and ophthalmopathy. RNA transcripts gave rise to amplified TCR beta CDR3 regions. Researchers ran a first-round RT-PCR on the TCR CDR3 using the HTBI primer set. TCRdb fed the multiplex PCR reads into MiXCR, producing one record per CDR3 protein. The sample records 130,000 to 150,000 distinct CDR3 sequences, approximately 24% being singletons. The sample consisted of blood. Receptors originate from a woman between 50 and 59 years old with Graves' hyperthyroidism that later progressed to Graves' ophthalmopathy.

The chain is built from TRBV27 and TRBJ1-2; tentative D call: TRBD1 (6 bases). V lost 4 bases and J lost 6, with 12 bases in between. The CDR3 length is 13 residues. In germline, CDR1 is MNHEY, CDR2 SMNVEV (reference sequence). The CDR3 protein is CASSSREGDGYTF. In DNA form, the CDR3 reads TGTGCCAGCAGTTCTCGGGAGGGGGATGGCTACACCTTC.

In this sample, this clonotype turned up many times. The chain carries TRBV20-1 and TRBJ1-4; the D is unclear. This CDR3 is 14 amino acids long. Trimming removed 3 bases at V and 6 bases at J, with 14 bases between. Per the germline V gene, CDR1 is DFQATT and CDR2 is SNEGSKA (reference sequence). Here the CDR3 reads CSASPGRADEKLFF. The CDR3 DNA is TGCAGTGCTAGTCCCGGACGGGCGGATGAAAAACTGTTTTTT.

This chain links TRBV6-5 with TRBJ1-2; the D gene is possibly TRBD1 (6 bases). V lost 2 bases and J lost 2, with 12 bases in between. The CDR3 is 15 residues long. The germline V gene encodes CDR1 MNHEY and CDR2 SVGAGI. In DNA form, the CDR3 reads TGTGCCAGCAGTTACAAGGGGGTTGCCAACTATGGCTACACCTTC. This gives the protein CASSYKGVANYGYTF.

This clonotype was seen only a few times. The chain joins TRBV10-2 to TRBJ2-6; D is unresolved. Trimming left V 5 bases short and J 0 bases short, with 8 bases between. The CDR3 is 15 residues long. CDR1 WSHSY and CDR2 SAAADI come from the germline V gene. DNA of the CDR3: TGCGCCAGCAGTTCTTTCGTCTCTGGGGCCAACGTCCTGACTTTC. This gives the protein CASSSFVSGANVLTF.

V and J are TRBV27 and TRBJ2-1; D remains ambiguous. V was trimmed by 6 bases and J by 5 bases, leaving 14 bases between them. The CDR3 is 14 residues long. Germline values: CDR1 MNHEY, CDR2 SMNVEV (reference sequence). The CDR3, as DNA: TGTGCCAGCAGACCAACCCCGGCGGACAATGAGCAGTTCTTC. It is translated as CASRPTPADNEQFF.

Many counts were recorded for this clonotype. J is TRBJ2-7 and V is TRBV11-3; perhaps D is TRBD1 or TRBD2 (5 bases each). Trimming shortened V by 2 bases and J by 0 bases, and 11 bases separated the two germline ends. The CDR3 sequence is 15 residues long. Germline loops: CDR1 SGHNT, CDR2 YENEEA. This chain's CDR3 is CASSLSGGGSYEQYF. In DNA, the CDR3 is TGTGCCAGCAGCTTAAGTGGGGGTGGCTCCTACGAGCAGTACTTC.